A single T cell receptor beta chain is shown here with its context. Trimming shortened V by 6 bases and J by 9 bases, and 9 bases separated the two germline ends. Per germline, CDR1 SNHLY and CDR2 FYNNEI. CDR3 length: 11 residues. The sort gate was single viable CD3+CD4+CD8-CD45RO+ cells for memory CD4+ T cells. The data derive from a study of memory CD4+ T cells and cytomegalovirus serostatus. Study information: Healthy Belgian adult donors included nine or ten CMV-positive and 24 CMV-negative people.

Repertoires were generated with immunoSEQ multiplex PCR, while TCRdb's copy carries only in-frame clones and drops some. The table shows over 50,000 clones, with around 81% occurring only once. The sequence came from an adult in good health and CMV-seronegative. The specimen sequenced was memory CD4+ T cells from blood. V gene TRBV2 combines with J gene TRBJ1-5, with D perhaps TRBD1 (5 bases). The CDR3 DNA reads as TGTGCCAGCAGACTCCAGGGGCCCCAGCATTTT. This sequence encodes CASRLQGPQHF.